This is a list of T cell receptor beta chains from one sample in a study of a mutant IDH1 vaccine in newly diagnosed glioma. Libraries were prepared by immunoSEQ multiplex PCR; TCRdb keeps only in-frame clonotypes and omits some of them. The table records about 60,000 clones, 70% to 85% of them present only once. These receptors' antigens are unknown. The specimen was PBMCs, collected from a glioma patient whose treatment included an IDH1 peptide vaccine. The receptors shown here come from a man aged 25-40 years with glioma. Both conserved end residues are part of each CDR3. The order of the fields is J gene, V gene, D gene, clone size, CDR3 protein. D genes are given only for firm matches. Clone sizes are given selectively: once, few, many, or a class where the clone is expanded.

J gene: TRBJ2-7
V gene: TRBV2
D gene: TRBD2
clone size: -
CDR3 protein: CASSGRTSGGLEQYF

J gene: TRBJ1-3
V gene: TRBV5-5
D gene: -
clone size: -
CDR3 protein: CASSWALSSGNTIYF

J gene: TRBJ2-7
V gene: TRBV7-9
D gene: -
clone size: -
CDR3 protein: CASSLARNFRGEQYF

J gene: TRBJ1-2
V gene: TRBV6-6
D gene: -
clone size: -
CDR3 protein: CASRHGTYGYTF

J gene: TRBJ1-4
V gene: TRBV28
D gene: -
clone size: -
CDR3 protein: CASLRVSGNEKLFF

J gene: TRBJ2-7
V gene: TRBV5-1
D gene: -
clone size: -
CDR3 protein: CASSPIEALTGEQYF

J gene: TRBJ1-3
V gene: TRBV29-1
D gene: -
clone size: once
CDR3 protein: CSVFIRGSGNTIYF

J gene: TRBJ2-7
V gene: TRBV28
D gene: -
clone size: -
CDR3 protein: CASSLGPSGSSYEQYF

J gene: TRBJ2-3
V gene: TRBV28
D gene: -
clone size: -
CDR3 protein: CASSFVGRTDTQYF

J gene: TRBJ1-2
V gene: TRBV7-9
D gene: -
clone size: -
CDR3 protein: CASSLGSANYGYTF

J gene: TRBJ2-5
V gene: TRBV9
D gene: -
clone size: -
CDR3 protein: CASSPSGQETQYF

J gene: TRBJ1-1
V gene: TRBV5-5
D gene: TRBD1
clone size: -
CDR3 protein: CASSDRGPEAFF

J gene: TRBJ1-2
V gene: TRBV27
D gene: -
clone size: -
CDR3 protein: CASSLGWGANYGYTF

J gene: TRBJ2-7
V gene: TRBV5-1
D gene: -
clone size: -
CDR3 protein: CASSLLDEQYF

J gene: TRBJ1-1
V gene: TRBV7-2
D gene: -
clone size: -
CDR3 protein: CASAFGGGNTEAFF

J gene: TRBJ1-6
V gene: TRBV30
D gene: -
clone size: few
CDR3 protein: CAWSAQVSYNSPLHF

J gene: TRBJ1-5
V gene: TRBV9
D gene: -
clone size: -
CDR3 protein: CASSGGNQPQHF

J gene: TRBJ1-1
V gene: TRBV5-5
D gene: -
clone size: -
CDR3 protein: CASSWWGENTEAFF

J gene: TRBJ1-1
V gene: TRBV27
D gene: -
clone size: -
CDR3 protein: CASNSSPEAFF

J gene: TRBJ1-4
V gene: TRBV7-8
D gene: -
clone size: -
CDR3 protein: CASSFRQHNEKLFF

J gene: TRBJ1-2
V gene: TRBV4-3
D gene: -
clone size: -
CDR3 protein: CASSQDLGYGYTF

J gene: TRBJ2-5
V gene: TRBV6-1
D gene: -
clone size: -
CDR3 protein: CASSPGRVSVWTQYF

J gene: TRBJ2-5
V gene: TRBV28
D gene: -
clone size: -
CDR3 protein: CASSPTRSETQYF

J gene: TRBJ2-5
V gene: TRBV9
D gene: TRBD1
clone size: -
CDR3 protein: CASSVEGAPGYPETQYF

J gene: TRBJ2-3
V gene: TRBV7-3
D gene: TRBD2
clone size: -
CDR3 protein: CASSQPGTSGTKSTDTQYF

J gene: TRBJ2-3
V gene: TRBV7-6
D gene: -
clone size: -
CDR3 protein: CASSFGNTDTQYF

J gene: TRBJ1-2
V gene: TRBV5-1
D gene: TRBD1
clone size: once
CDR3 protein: CASSPGTGSANYGYTF

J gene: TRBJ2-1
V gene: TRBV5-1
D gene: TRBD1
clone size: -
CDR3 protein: CASSLETGYSYNEQFF

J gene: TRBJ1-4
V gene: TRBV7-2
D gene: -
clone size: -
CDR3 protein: CASSFGQPNEKLFF

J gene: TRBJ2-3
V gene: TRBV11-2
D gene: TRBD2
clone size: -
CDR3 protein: CASSKLAGASGTQYF

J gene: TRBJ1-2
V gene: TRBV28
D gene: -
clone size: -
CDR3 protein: CASSFPSKGNYGYTF

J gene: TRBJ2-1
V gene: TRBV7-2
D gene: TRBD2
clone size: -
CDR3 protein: CASSLDSGTYNEQFF

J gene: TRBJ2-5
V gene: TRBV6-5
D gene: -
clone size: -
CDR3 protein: CASSYSGGRETQYF